The 30 T cell receptor delta chains below were found in one sample sequenced in a study of Vδ1+ human thymocytes. Sequences come from RNA converted to cDNA by reverse transcription. CDR3 amplicons came from multiplex PCR with pooled V-gene forward and constant-region reverse primers. TCRdb used CATT to re-call clones from the multiplex PCR reads. The repertoire consists of over 65,000 delta-chain clones, with approximately 30% occurring once and the leading ten covering roughly 0.25%. Study-level points and caveats: Thymic TRG and TRD repertoires appeared highly polyclonal.

These receptors have no known antigen. Sequenced material: Vdelta1+ gamma-delta thymocytes from the thymus. Subset specified: FACS-sorted CD3+ TCRalphabeta- TCRVdelta1+ TCRVdelta2- thymocytes. All receptors come from a boy younger than two who had congenital heart surgery.

The table lists this clone with a few counts. The chain has TRDV1 and TRDJ1, with TRDD3 matching over 10 bases. The V segment lost 0 bases and the J segment 3 bases; nucleotides outside the gene matches: 22. The germline V gene encodes CDR1 TSWWSYY and CDR2 QGS. CDR3 length equals 22 residues. This CDR3 reads CALGELTSRCTGGCGSPDKLIF. The CDR3 DNA is TGTGCTCTTGGGGAACTTACCTCCCGCTGTACTGGGGGATGTGGGAGTCCCGATAAACTCATCTTT.

This clone has more than one count but fewer than ten. This rearrangement joins TRDV1 to TRDJ1; D ambiguous. The germline CDR1 and CDR2 sequences are TSWWSYY and QGS. The V end was cut by 0 bases, the J end by 0 bases, with 14 bases between. The CDR3 is 17 residues long. DNA of the CDR3: TGTGCTCTTGGGGAACTACCAAACCTTACTGACACCGATAAACTCATCTTT. Protein sequence: CALGELPNLTDTDKLIF.

Comment on this clone: The same CDR3 arises from other DNA sequences in this sample as well. The rearrangement links TRDV1 to TRDJ1; TRDD3 agrees at 9 bases. The V gene's germline CDR1 is TSWWSYY and CDR2 QGS. The CDR3 consists of 19 residues. With 0 bases clipped from V and 1 base from J, the junction kept 12 bases outside the gene matches. CDR3 sequence reads: CALGELVVGGYICTDKLIF. DNA of the CDR3: TGTGCTCTTGGGGAACTCGTGGTTGGGGGATATATTTGCACCGATAAACTCATCTTT.

The rearrangement uses TRDV1 and TRDJ1, with 9 bases identical to TRDD3. The V segment lost 9 bases and the J segment 0 bases; nucleotides outside the gene matches: 26. Per germline, CDR1 TSWWSYY and CDR2 QGS. The CDR3 is 21 amino acids. The CDR3 protein is CALCTSTSEPTGGRYTDKLIF. The CDR3 nucleotides read TGTGCTCTCTGTACGTCGACTTCCGAACCTACTGGGGGAAGGTACACCGATAAACTCATCTTT.

The rearrangement links TRDV1 to TRDJ1, with 7 nucleotides matching TRDD3. CDR1 is TSWWSYY and CDR2 is QGS in the germline V gene. The junction had 10 bases not matched to a gene; V was cut back by 7 bases and J by 2 bases. The CDR3 length is 15 residues. The DNA for the CDR3 is TGTGCTCTTGTGGCCTGGGGGTTATCTACCGATAAACTCATCTTT. Amino acid sequence: CALVAWGLSTDKLIF.

This clone turned up a few times. V gene TRDV1 combines with J gene TRDJ1; 9 nucleotides line up with TRDD3. The CDR3 is made up of 18 amino acids. V shed 5 bases and J 0 bases; nucleotides not matched to a gene: 13. Germline V CDR1 and CDR2: TSWWSYY, QGS. As DNA, the CDR3 is TGTGCTCTTGGGAACAACTACTGGGGGACGTCGTACACCGATAAACTCATCTTT. Protein: CALGNNYWGTSYTDKLIF.

The genes are TRDV1 and TRDJ1; D may be TRDD2 or TRDD3 (6 bases each). The CDR3 is 20 residues long. CDR1 TSWWSYY and CDR2 QGS come from the germline V gene. V lost 3 bases, J lost 4 bases, and 30 bases lay in between. CDR3 bases: TGTGCTCTTGGGGATCCCTTCCCCCCGCGACTGGGAAAGTATGGCGATAAACTCATCTTT. Translation: CALGDPFPPRLGKYGDKLIF.

The chain has TRDV1 and TRDJ1; 9 nucleotides agree with TRDD2. CDR1 TSWWSYY and CDR2 QGS come from the germline V gene. Trimming took 3 bases from V and 0 from J; bases not matched to a gene: 14. This CDR3 contains 19 residues. The chain's CDR3 is CALGDVSFLPYLYTDKLIF. The DNA for the CDR3 is TGTGCTCTTGGGGACGTTTCCTTCCTACCATACCTCTACACCGATAAACTCATCTTT.

This clone was recorded a few times. The chain uses TRDV1 and TRDJ1; possibly TRDD2 or TRDD3 for D (7 bases each). Germline loops: CDR1 TSWWSYY, CDR2 QGS. V was cut by 5 bases and J by 0 bases, with 25 bases left in between. This CDR3 comprises 19 residues. The CDR3 loop reads CALGPSSRTGDLYTDKLIF. The CDR3 DNA sequence: TGTGCTCTTGGGCCTTCCTCCCGTACTGGGGATTTGTACACCGATAAACTCATCTTT.

The table lists this clone with a few counts. This rearrangement joins TRDV1 to TRDJ1; 9 bases fit TRDD3. J lost 0 bases, V lost 2 bases, and 16 bases had no gene match. The germline CDR1 and CDR2 sequences are TSWWSYY and QGS. This CDR3 spans 20 amino acids. CDR3 protein: CALGERVLVLGDKHTDKLIF. The CDR3 DNA sequence: TGTGCTCTTGGGGAAAGAGTACTCGTACTGGGGGACAAACACACCGATAAACTCATCTTT.

This clone was recorded a few times. The chain links TRDV1 to TRDJ1, with 11 bases lining up with TRDD3. J was trimmed by 0 bases and V by 0 bases; bases with no gene match: 24. CDR3 length equals 24 residues. CDR1 TSWWSYY and CDR2 QGS come from the germline V gene. The CDR3 nucleotides read TGTGCTCTTGGGGAACTCTGCACTCAGACCTCCCTGGGGGATACTAAAGAATACACCGATAAACTCATCTTT. It yields the protein CALGELCTQTSLGDTKEYTDKLIF.

The rearrangement links TRDV1 to TRDJ1, with a weak D call TRDD2 (7 bases). This CDR3 is 22 amino acids long. V shed 0 bases and J shed 2 bases, with 31 bases lying between them. Germline V gene data show CDR1 as TSWWSYY and CDR2 as QGS. The CDR3 spells CALGELDIFLQMGASATDKLIF. DNA of the CDR3: TGTGCTCTTGGGGAACTAGATATTTTCCTACAGATGGGGGCCTCGGCGACCGATAAACTCATCTTT.

Concerning this clone: At the DNA level, this CDR3 is encoded by other sequences in the same sample as well. The chain carries TRDV1 and TRDJ1; 7 bases are shared with TRDD3. Germline V gene lookup returns CDR1 TSWWSYY and CDR2 QGS. CDR3 length: 24 residues. J lost 0 bases, V lost 3 bases, and 31 bases had no gene match. CDR3 DNA: TGTGCTCTTGGGGACCCCGCCTTCTTACGTCTTATGCGTCCGGGGGATGACTACACCGATAAACTCATCTTT. This sequence encodes CALGDPAFLRLMRPGDDYTDKLIF.

This clone was detected a few times. V gene TRDV1 combines with J gene TRDJ1; 7 positions match TRDD3. Germline V CDR1 and CDR2: TSWWSYY, QGS. CDR3 length: 18 amino acids. The junction had 17 bases not matched to a gene; V was cut back by 3 bases and J by 4 bases. The DNA of the CDR3 is TGTGCTCTTGGGGACCCTACCGCCGTACTGGGGCCGGACGATAAACTCATCTTT. The encoded protein is CALGDPTAVLGPDDKLIF.

This chain links TRDV1 with TRDJ1; 8 bases match TRDD3. CDR3 length: 19 residues. V shed 4 bases and J 0 bases; nucleotides not matched to a gene: 16. In germline, CDR1 is TSWWSYY, CDR2 QGS. CDR3 sequence: CALGVFPRGRDTNTDKLIF. DNA for the CDR3: TGTGCTCTTGGGGTGTTCCCTCGGGGGAGGGATACGAACACCGATAAACTCATCTTT.

The V gene is TRDV1, the J gene TRDJ1; a possible D gene is TRDD3 (5 bases). The CDR3 is 14 residues long. V was trimmed by 6 bases and J by 0 bases, leaving 11 bases between them. Germline CDR1 and CDR2: TSWWSYY and QGS. The CDR3 region has the DNA TGTGCTCTTGGTGGGGAGGGGTACACCGATAAACTCATCTTT. Translated: CALGGEGYTDKLIF.

The rearrangement links TRDV2 to TRDJ1; D call uncertain. The CDR3 contains 11 residues. The V gene lost 6 bases and the J gene lost 7 bases, with 11 bases spanning the gap. Germline V gives CDR1 GEAIGNYY, CDR2 EKD. Here the CDR3 DNA reads TGTGCCTGTCCCCGGTTCTCTAAACTCATCTTT. Translating it yields CACPRFSKLIF.

The gene calls are TRDV1 and TRDJ1, with D possibly being TRDD2 (9 bases). CDR1 is TSWWSYY, CDR2 QGS, per germline. This CDR3 contains 23 residues. The V gene lost 2 bases and the J gene lost 0 bases, with 34 bases spanning the gap. The CDR3 loop reads CALGESKPFLRRGIRWYTDKLIF. The CDR3 region has the DNA TGTGCTCTTGGGGAATCAAAACCCTTCCTACGCCGGGGGATAAGGTGGTACACCGATAAACTCATCTTT.

As concerns this clone: Other DNA variants within this sample encode the same CDR3. The gene calls are TRDV1 and TRDJ2; TRDD3 agrees at 10 bases. J gave up 5 bases and V 1 base, and 10 bases lay outside the gene matches. Germline V gene data show CDR1 as TSWWSYY and CDR2 as QGS. CDR3 length: 18 amino acids. CDR3 in amino acids: CALGERAPKLGDTAQLFF. Written as DNA, the CDR3 is TGTGCTCTTGGGGAACGAGCTCCCAAACTGGGGGATACAGCACAACTCTTCTTT.

This chain links TRDV2 with TRDJ1; a weak D match, TRDD3 (5 bases). Trimming pared 9 bases from V and 1 base from J, leaving 17 bases between. This CDR3 is 14 amino acids long. Germline V CDR1 and CDR2: GEAIGNYY, EKD. The CDR3 region is CATVGMQPTDKLIF. The CDR3 DNA sequence: TGTGCCACCGTAGGGATGCAACCCACCGATAAACTCATCTTT.

This clone was counted between two and nine times. This sequence joins TRDV1 and TRDJ1; 13 bases match TRDD3. Germline CDR1 TSWWSYY, CDR2 QGS. J was trimmed by 3 bases and V by 3 bases; bases with no gene match: 16. The CDR3 contains 20 residues. Here the CDR3 DNA reads TGTGCTCTTGGGGACGGGGACCTAGTACTGGGGGATACGTTGGCCGATAAACTCATCTTT. Translation gives CALGDGDLVLGDTLADKLIF.

This clone was seen a handful of times. V usage is TRDV1 and J usage is TRDJ1, with D perhaps TRDD2 (9 bases). V lost 0 bases, J lost 0 bases, and 35 bases lay in between. In germline, CDR1 is TSWWSYY, CDR2 QGS. There are 24 residues in the CDR3. The DNA for the CDR3 is TGTGCTCTTGGGGAACTCACTGAGACGGCCTTCCTACAAAAGTACTGGGGGCACACCGATAAACTCATCTTT. Its translation: CALGELTETAFLQKYWGHTDKLIF.

The chain combines TRDV1 with TRDJ1; perhaps TRDD3 as D (6 bases). The germline V gene has CDR1 TSWWSYY and CDR2 QGS. V was clipped by 4 bases and J by 0 bases, with 12 bases between them. CDR3 size: 15 residues. In DNA, the CDR3 is TGTGCTCTTGGGGGATACAGGGGATACACCGATAAACTCATCTTT. This translates into CALGGYRGYTDKLIF.

There are many counts of this clone. This same CDR3 is encoded by further DNA sequences in the sample. The chain couples TRDV2 to TRDJ1; unclear D gene. V lost 3 bases to trimming and J lost 3 bases, with 13 bases between them. CDR1 GEAIGNYY and CDR2 EKD come from the germline V gene. The CDR3 is made up of 14 amino acids. The CDR3 DNA follows: TGTGCCTGTGACGACGCGGGAAACGCCGATAAACTCATCTTT. Encoded protein: CACDDAGNADKLIF.

In its sample, this clone was seen a few times. The V and J genes are TRDV1 and TRDJ1; D is perhaps TRDD2 (9 bases). Germline CDR1 and CDR2: TSWWSYY and QGS. With 2 bases removed from V and 2 bases from J, the gap between germline ends came to 24 bases. The length of the CDR3 is 19 residues. DNA for the CDR3: TGTGCTCTTGGGGAAAAGACCTCCTTCCTACACTGGGGGACCGATAAACTCATCTTT. This sequence encodes CALGEKTSFLHWGTDKLIF.

The chain recombines TRDV1 with TRDJ1; weak D call: TRDD3 (5 bases). The germline V gene has CDR1 TSWWSYY and CDR2 QGS. This CDR3 has 19 amino acids. V lost 7 bases and J 2 bases, leaving 29 bases between the germline ends. Written as DNA, the CDR3 is TGTGCTCTTGTATATGGGGTTTCGGTTAAGCTACGTACAACCGATAAACTCATCTTT. Residues: CALVYGVSVKLRTTDKLIF.

The chain joins TRDV1 to TRDJ1; 7 bases fit TRDD3. The CDR3 is 22 amino acids. Germline V gene sequence: CDR1 TSWWSYY, CDR2 QGS. After removal of 4 bases from V and 3 bases from J, the junction contained 29 bases not matched to a gene. Written as DNA, the CDR3 is TGTGCTCTTGGGGGCCCTGGGACCTACCGAATTGGCCCCGACTGGGGATCCGATAAACTCATCTTT. This gives the protein CALGGPGTYRIGPDWGSDKLIF.

This clone was observed a handful of times. The chain joins TRDV1 to TRDJ2; D might be TRDD2 or TRDD3, each matching 7 bases. Trimming stripped 2 bases from V and 3 bases from J, with 28 bases between. The CDR3 is 21 residues long. Germline V gives CDR1 TSWWSYY, CDR2 QGS. The chain's CDR3 is CALGEGLPAKRGIQMTAQLFF. DNA for the CDR3: TGTGCTCTTGGGGAAGGCCTTCCTGCGAAACGGGGGATCCAAATGACAGCACAACTCTTCTTT.

This clone has just a few counts. The chain uses TRDV1 and TRDJ1; the match to TRDD3 covers 12 bases. The CDR3 runs to 26 residues. The J segment lost 0 bases and the V segment lost 1 base, leaving 30 bases of the junction unmatched. CDR1 and CDR2 from the germline V gene are TSWWSYY and QGS. CDR3 in amino acids: CALGEPCRLKKLPLVLGDTDTDKLIF. In DNA, the CDR3 is TGTGCTCTTGGGGAACCGTGCAGACTTAAAAAACTTCCCCTCGTACTGGGGGATACCGACACCGATAAACTCATCTTT.

Regarding this clone: With a much larger clone just one base away, this may be a read error. Other DNA sequences within the sample encode an identical CDR3. The chain is built from TRDV2 and TRDJ1; no clear D. Germline lookup yields CDR1 GEAIGNYY and CDR2 EKD. This CDR3 spans 13 amino acids. Trimming removed 5 bases from V and 7 bases from J, with 16 bases in between. Written as DNA, the CDR3 is TGTGCCTGTGCCCAACCGGGAGGGTGTAAACTCATCTTT. Encoded protein: CACAQPGGCKLIF.